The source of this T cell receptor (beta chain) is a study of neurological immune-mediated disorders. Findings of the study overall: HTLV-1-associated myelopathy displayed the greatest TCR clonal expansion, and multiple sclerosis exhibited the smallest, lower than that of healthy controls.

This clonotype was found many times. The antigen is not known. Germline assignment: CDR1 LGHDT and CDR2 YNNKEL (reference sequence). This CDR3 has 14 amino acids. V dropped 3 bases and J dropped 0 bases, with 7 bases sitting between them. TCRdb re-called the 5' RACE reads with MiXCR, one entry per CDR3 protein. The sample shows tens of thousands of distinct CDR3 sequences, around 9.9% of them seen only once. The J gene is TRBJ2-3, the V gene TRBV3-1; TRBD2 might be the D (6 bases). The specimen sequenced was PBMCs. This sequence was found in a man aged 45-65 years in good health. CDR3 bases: TGTGCCAGCAGCCAGAGCGGGAGCACAGATACGCAGTATTTT. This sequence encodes CASSQSGSTDTQYF.